Listed below are T cell receptor beta chains from one sample, sequenced in a study of CD8 T cells in ankylosing spondylitis. TCRdb reanalysed the 5' RACE reads using MiXCR and keeps one entry per CDR3 protein. The sample lists around 540,000 distinct CDR3 sequences, roughly 13% occurring once. Sample: blood, either unsorted or a sorted T cell fraction (not recorded which). These receptors came from a male donor with ankylosing spondylitis. Both conserved end residues are trimmed from each CDR3. Not all rows give a size; the values are once, few, many and, for expanded clones, a class.

>TRBV3-1|TRBJ2-5|14|few
ASSHWQGAIQETQY
>TRBV5-1|TRBJ1-2|12|few
ASSPPGTNSGYT
>TRBV29-1|TRBJ2-1|11|NA
SGGRLVDNEQF
>TRBV7-9|TRBJ1-1|12|NA
ASSLGQGWAEAF
>TRBV5-6|TRBJ2-5|13|few
ASSSRLAGSETQY
>TRBV6-1|TRBJ1-5|13|NA
ASSEARESNQPQH
>TRBV18|TRBJ1-1|11|few
ASSPPGQDGAF
>TRBV5-1|TRBJ2-1|13|few
ASSLGDTPDNEQF
>TRBV11-1|TRBJ1-1|16|few
ASSYGNRQNQGITEAF
>TRBV12-3/TRBV12-4|TRBJ2-1|13|many
ASRKTSGRGLEQF
>TRBV20-1|TRBJ1-5|11|many
SARGQFNQPQH
>TRBV11-2|TRBJ2-1|14|many
ASSPQERKNYNEQF
>TRBV7-2|TRBJ2-1|11|many
ASSFISSGEQF
>TRBV12-3/TRBV12-4|TRBJ1-5|13|NA
ASRATGYSNQPQH
>TRBV5-5|TRBJ1-4|13|many
ASSFGGQGSEKLF
>TRBV5-5|TRBJ1-1|12|NA
ASSWSWARAEAF
>TRBV3-1|TRBJ2-7|12|few
ASSQGTGGREQY
>TRBV15|TRBJ2-2|11|NA
ATSSQNTGELF
>TRBV27|TRBJ2-2|16|NA
ASSLGKGTSGNTGELF
>TRBV10-3|TRBJ2-7|11|NA
AIRDRASYEQY
>TRBV5-1|TRBJ2-2|13|many
ASSLDGPNTGELF
>TRBV7-9|TRBJ2-5|11|NA
ASVLLTQETQY
>TRBV27|TRBJ2-7|12|few
ASRPQGAGEEQY
>TRBV6-1|TRBJ1-5|13|NA
ASSPRGSSNQPQH
>TRBV4-1|TRBJ2-1|13|few
ASSQSRGAGEWQF
>TRBV11-3|TRBJ1-1|13|NA
ASSLALASFPEAF
>TRBV5-1|TRBJ1-6|13|few
ASSLSSGHNSPLH
>TRBV12-3/TRBV12-4|TRBJ1-2|16|NA
ASCLVGKAGYANYGYT
>TRBV20-1|TRBJ2-1|13|few
SARDPSGRVYEQF
>TRBV20-1|TRBJ1-3|12|NA
SARDQGTGNTIY
>TRBV3-1|TRBJ2-5|12|NA
ASRPRSYQETQY
>TRBV2|TRBJ2-7|12|many
ASIGAQSSYEQY
>TRBV20-1|TRBJ2-1|12|NA
SASVSGDYNEQF
>TRBV12-3/TRBV12-4|TRBJ2-1|11|many
ASSFSSNGEQF